This T cell receptor beta chain was captured by sequencing in a study of response to subunit inactivated influenza vaccine. V was clipped by 3 bases and J by 2 bases; unmatched bases: 5. The CDR3 has 15 residues. Per germline, CDR1 MNHNS and CDR2 SASEGT. Each CDR3 protein gets one entry after TCRdb re-called the RT-PCR reads with MiXCR. Counted here are about 580,000 distinct CDR3 sequences, roughly 15% occurring once; the ten biggest clones make up approximately 10%. V gene TRBV6-1 combines with J gene TRBJ2-7; 9 bases are a match to TRBD1. This sequence was found in a man aged 50-59 years who received an inactivated influenza vaccine. The sequences come from PBMCs from blood, collected 11 to 12 days after vaccination. The CDR3 DNA is TGTGCCAGCAGTGATCTCGGGACAGGGCCCTACGAGCAGTACTTC. This translates into CASSDLGTGPYEQYF.